This TCR beta chain derives from a study of OX40 agonist ivuxolimab in advanced cancers. Concerning the study at large: Ivuxolimab was an agonistic, fully human IgG2 monoclonal antibody directed against OX40 (CD134), a costimulatory receptor. In the dose-escalation cohort, 82.7% of patients were male, and the mean age was approximately 60 years, with a range of about 23 to 80. Prior anti-PD-1, anti-PD-L1 or anti-CTLA-4 therapy was permitted, and checkpoint inhibitors had been received by roughly 40% of dose-escalation patients. The paper describes the monotherapy dose-escalation part (N of about 55 patients) of the phase I trial of ivuxolimab. Partial responses occurred in three dose-escalation patients: two with cutaneous melanoma and one with hepatocellular carcinoma. Among the approximately 54 dose-escalation patients, about 20 had hepatocellular carcinoma, around 15 melanoma, 9 renal cell carcinoma and 9 head and neck cancer. The purpose of peripheral TCRbeta sequencing was to test whether ivuxolimab changed TCR sequence diversity and led to clonal T-cell expansion. Intravenous ivuxolimab was administered to patients every 2 weeks at six dose levels: 0.01, 0.1, 0.3, 1.5, 3 and 10 mg/kg.

Findings and caveats that apply to the study as a whole: Which antigens the clonally expanded peripheral T cells were specific for was not determined. At doses from 0.1 to 3.0 mg/kg, clonal expansion was seen in both CD4+ and CD8+ blood T cells between baseline and week 6. On average, CD8+ T cells showed more expanded clones than CD4+ T cells after ivuxolimab. In the 0.1-3.0 mg/kg groups, partial responders had among the lowest normalized peripheral clonal expansion, particularly in CD8+ T cells. Low levels of normalized T-cell clonal expansion were also seen in some nonresponding patients.

Patients with a history of autoimmune disease or receiving systemic immunosuppression were excluded from the trial. Peripheral blood for TCR sequencing was collected from all dose cohorts at baseline, on cycle 4 day 1, and on cycle 7 day 1. The samples were drawn from a first-in-human, open-label, multicenter phase I dose-escalation trial of ivuxolimab. Adults with locally advanced or metastatic melanoma, renal cell, hepatocellular, or head and neck squamous cell carcinoma were enrolled in the trial. Before TCR sequencing, CD4+ T cells and CD8+ T cells from peripheral blood were sorted into separate populations. The CDR3, cysteine through phenylalanine, is 20 amino acids long. The sequence is cut down to CDR3 DNA, 60 bases in frame from base 1. V drops 0 bases and J drops 2 bases, leaving 20 bases in between. CDR1 is given as SGHTA and CDR2 as FQGNSA, both from the germline V gene. As for this clone: Its antigen is unknown. No quality values exist for individual bases; no much larger clone is one base distant.

For sequencing of the TCRbeta CDR3 region, genomic DNA was extracted from the sorted cells. The immunoSEQ Assay was used for sequencing of TCRbeta CDR3 regions. As stored in TCRdb, this immuneACCESS dataset retains in-frame rearrangements with V and J assigned. A fraction of the clones does not appear; measured against another copy, unresolved V genes explain less than half of the discrepancy, and the remainder lacks a known reason. In all, the sample holds roughly 46,000 clones, and 80% to 90% of those were seen once. 2.6% of the sample is in the top ten clones. The chain is encoded by TRBV7-2 joined to TRBJ2-6; the D region possibly corresponds to TRBD1 (5 bases align). Sequences were derived from CD4+ or CD8+ T cells sorted from blood, sampled in a trial of the OX40 agonist ivuxolimab. The source is an adult with an advanced solid tumor such as melanoma, head and neck, liver or kidney cancer. This receptor has the CDR3 CASSLAFSNQGVAGANVLTF. The nucleotide sequence is given as TGTGCCAGCAGCTTAGCCTTCTCCAACCAGGGCGTCGCTGGGGCCAACGTCCTGACTTTC.